This T cell receptor beta chain was obtained from a study of CD8 T cells in ankylosing spondylitis. Overall study results and limits: Typical of ankylosing spondylitis blood, it appeared, was a TCR beta motif of eight highly homologous variants. Disease-linked clones were reportedly significantly enriched in matched ankylosing spondylitis synovial fluid.

From germline, CDR1 is SNHLY and CDR2 FYNNEI. Trimming removed 3 bases at V and 4 bases at J, with 9 bases between. CDR3 length equals 14 residues. Library preparation for TCR beta used quantitative 5'-RACE with molecular barcodes. TCRdb reprocessed the 5' RACE reads with MiXCR, giving one entry per CDR3 protein. Among 750,000 to 850,000 distinct CDR3 sequences listed, 10% to 15% were seen once. As for this clonotype: Its antigen remains unknown.

The sequencing input was blood, either unsorted or a sorted T cell fraction (not recorded which). The TCR sequence derives from a male donor with ankylosing spondylitis. The chain employs TRBV2 and TRBJ2-2; TRBD2 is a possible D gene (6 bases). CDR3 DNA: TGTGCCAGCAGTGACGTCGGGGGCACCGGGGAGCTGTTTTTT. It is translated as CASSDVGGTGELFF.